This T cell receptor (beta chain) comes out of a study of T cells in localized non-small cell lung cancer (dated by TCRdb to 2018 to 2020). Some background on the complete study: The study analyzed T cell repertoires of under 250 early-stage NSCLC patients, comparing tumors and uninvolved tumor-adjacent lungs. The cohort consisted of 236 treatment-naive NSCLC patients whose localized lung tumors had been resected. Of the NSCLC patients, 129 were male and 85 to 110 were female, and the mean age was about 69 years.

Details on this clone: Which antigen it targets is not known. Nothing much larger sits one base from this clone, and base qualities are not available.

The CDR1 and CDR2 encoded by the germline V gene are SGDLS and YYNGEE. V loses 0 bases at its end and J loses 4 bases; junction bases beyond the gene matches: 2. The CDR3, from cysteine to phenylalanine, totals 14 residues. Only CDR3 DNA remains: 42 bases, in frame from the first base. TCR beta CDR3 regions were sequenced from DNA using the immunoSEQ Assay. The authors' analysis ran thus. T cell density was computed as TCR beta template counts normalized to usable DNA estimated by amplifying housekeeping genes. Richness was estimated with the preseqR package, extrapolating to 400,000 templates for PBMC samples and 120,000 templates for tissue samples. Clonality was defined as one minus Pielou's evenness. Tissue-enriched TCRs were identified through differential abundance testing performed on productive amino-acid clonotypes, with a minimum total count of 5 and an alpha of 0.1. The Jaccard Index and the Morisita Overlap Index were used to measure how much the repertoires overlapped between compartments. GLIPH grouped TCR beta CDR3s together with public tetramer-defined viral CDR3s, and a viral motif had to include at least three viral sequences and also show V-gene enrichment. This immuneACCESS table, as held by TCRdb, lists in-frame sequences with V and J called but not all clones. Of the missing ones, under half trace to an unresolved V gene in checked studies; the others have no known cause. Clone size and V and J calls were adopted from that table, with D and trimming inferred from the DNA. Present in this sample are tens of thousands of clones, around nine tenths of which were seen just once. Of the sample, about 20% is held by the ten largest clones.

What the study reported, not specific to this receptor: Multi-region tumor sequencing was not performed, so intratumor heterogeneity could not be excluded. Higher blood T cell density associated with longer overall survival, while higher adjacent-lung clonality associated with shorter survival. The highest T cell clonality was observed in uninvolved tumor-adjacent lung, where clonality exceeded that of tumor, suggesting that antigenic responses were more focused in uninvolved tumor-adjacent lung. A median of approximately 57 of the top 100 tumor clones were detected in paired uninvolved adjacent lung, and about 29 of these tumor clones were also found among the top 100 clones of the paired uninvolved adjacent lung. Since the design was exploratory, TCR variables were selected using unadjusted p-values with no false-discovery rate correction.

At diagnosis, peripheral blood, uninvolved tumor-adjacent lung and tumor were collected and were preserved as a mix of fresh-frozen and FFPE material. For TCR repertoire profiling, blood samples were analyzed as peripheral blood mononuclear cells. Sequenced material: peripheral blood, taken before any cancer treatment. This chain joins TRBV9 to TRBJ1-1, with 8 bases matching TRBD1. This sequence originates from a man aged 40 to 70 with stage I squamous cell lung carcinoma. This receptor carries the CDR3 CASSVETGGTEAFF. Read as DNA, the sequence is TGTGCCAGCAGCGTAGAAACAGGGGGCACTGAAGCTTTCTTT.